This passage covers 32 T cell receptor beta chains from one sample sequenced in a study of CD8 T cells in ankylosing spondylitis. A single record per CDR3 protein comes from TCRdb applying MiXCR to the 5' RACE reads. Of nearly 350,000 distinct CDR3 sequences in the sample, about 15% are singletons; the top ten hold approximately 1%. Sequenced material: blood, either unsorted or a sorted T cell fraction (not recorded which). These receptors were taken from a male donor with ankylosing spondylitis or in good health (not recorded which).

The V and J genes are TRBV30 and TRBJ1-1, with 8 bases that match TRBD1. V gave up 7 bases and J gave up 3 bases; unmatched junction bases: 1. Germline values: CDR1 GTSNPN, CDR2 SVGIG (reference sequence). This CDR3 is 11 amino acids long. The chain's CDR3 is CALQGDTEAFF. The CDR3 coding sequence is TGTGCCTTACAGGGGGACACTGAAGCTTTCTTT.

The J gene is TRBJ1-4, the V gene TRBV2; no firm D call. The CDR3 contains 13 residues. Germline-derived CDR1 and CDR2 are SNHLY and FYNNEI. V lost 3 bases to trimming and J lost 11 bases, with 13 bases between them. In nucleotides, the CDR3 is TGTGCCAGCAGTGATTCGGGGAGGGAGAAACTGTTTTTT. Amino acid sequence: CASSDSGREKLFF.

This clonotype appeared many times. The V and J genes are TRBV12-3 or TRBV12-4 and TRBJ1-4; D uncertain. The CDR3 spans 11 residues. V lost 4 bases and J 6 bases, leaving 3 bases between the germline ends. The CDR3 protein is CASSSYEKLFF. The CDR3 nucleotides are TGTGCCAGCAGTTCTTATGAAAAACTGTTTTTT.

This sequence joins TRBV5-6 and TRBJ2-2; D unclear. The ends were cut back, 2 bases at V and 0 bases at J, with 14 bases in the middle. The V gene's germline CDR1 is SGHDT and CDR2 YYEEEE. The CDR3 has 17 amino acids. The CDR3 here is CASSFYVQFSNTGELFF. The CDR3 bases are TGTGCCAGCAGCTTTTATGTCCAGTTTTCGAACACCGGGGAGCTGTTTTTT.

In its sample, this clonotype was seen a few times. This chain joins TRBV5-1 and TRBJ1-2; TRBD1 agrees at 7 bases. This CDR3 comprises 15 residues. CDR1 SGHRS and CDR2 YFSETQ come from the germline V gene. The V and J ends lost 5 bases and 7 bases, in that order; junction bases with no gene match: 14. The DNA of the CDR3 is TGCGCCAGCAGTACGGACAGGAGGCGGTCTAGTGGCTACACCTTC. It yields the protein CASSTDRRRSSGYTF. The variable domain in full, with the rest retrieved from reference TRBV5-1 and TRBJ1-2, is KAGVTQTPRYLIKTRGQQVTLSCSPISGHRSVSWYQQTPGQGLQFLFEYFSETQRNKGNFPGRFSGRQFSNSRSEMNVSTLELGDSALYLCASSTDRRRSSGYTFGSGTRLTVV.

The chain couples TRBV12-3 or TRBV12-4 to TRBJ2-1; TRBD2 matches 8 bases. The J segment lost 3 bases and the V segment lost 5 bases, leaving 6 bases of the junction unmatched. The CDR3 is 15 residues long. CDR3 amino acids: CASSRTSGNYNEQFF. Written as DNA, the CDR3 is TGTGCCAGCAGTCGAACTAGCGGAAACTACAATGAGCAGTTCTTC.

The chain is built from TRBV3-1 and TRBJ2-2; a weak D match, TRBD2 (6 bases). Deletions cut 1 base from V and 3 bases from J, with 9 bases between. CDR3 size: 15 residues. The germline V gene encodes CDR1 LGHDT and CDR2 YNNKEL (reference sequence). The CDR3 loop is CASSQGGGDTGELFF. CDR3 nucleotides: TGTGCCAGCAGCCAAGGGGGAGGCGACACCGGGGAGCTGTTTTTT.

This clonotype has more than one count but fewer than ten. J is TRBJ2-1 and V is TRBV20-1; 8 nucleotides line up with TRBD2. The CDR3 loop spans 17 amino acids. CDR1 and CDR2 from the germline V gene are DFQATT and SNEGSKA (reference sequence). The J segment lost 8 bases and the V segment lost 0 bases, leaving 15 bases of the junction unmatched. This CDR3 reads CSARDLIAGLPRDEQFF. CDR3 in DNA: TGCAGTGCTAGAGACCTCATAGCGGGACTCCCTCGGGATGAGCAGTTCTTC.

The V gene is TRBV5-5, the J gene TRBJ2-7, with unresolved D. Germline lookup yields CDR1 SGHKS and CDR2 YYEKEE (reference sequence). V gave up 1 base and J gave up 7 bases, with 15 bases separating them. This CDR3 spans 14 amino acids. The CDR3 DNA sequence: TGTGCCAGCAGCTTGCGAGACGTCAGCCAGGAGCAGTACTTC. This encodes CASSLRDVSQEQYF.

This clonotype has more than one count but fewer than ten. V gene TRBV6-2 or TRBV6-3 combines with J gene TRBJ1-2, with a possible D match to TRBD1 (6 bases). This CDR3 region has 13 residues. CDR1 is MNHEY, CDR2 SVGEGT, per germline. V lost 5 bases and J 7 bases, leaving 14 bases between the germline ends. CDR3 DNA sequence: TGTGCCAGCAGTCCCCCGCAGGGGAGTGGCTACACCTTC. Translated: CASSPPQGSGYTF.

V and J are TRBV4-1 and TRBJ2-5; 9 bases agree with TRBD1. In germline, CDR1 is MGHRA, CDR2 YSYEKL. The CDR3 is made up of 15 amino acids. V trimming: 2 bases; J trimming: 4 bases; junction bases outside the gene matches: 5. The CDR3 protein is CASSQLRTGVETQYF. CDR3 in DNA: TGCGCCAGCAGCCAACTCAGGACAGGGGTAGAGACCCAGTACTTC.

The chain carries TRBV12-3 or TRBV12-4 and TRBJ2-1, with a tentative D call TRBD2 (6 bases). This CDR3 comprises 13 residues. The V end lost 6 bases, the J end lost 9 bases, and 15 bases lay between the germline ends. The DNA for the CDR3 is TGTGCCAGCAGCCCAGGGACTTCCAGTGAGCAGTTCTTC. This codes for CASSPGTSSEQFF.

The rearrangement uses TRBV5-1 and TRBJ2-7; TRBD2 matches 8 bases. The CDR3 is made up of 16 amino acids. The J segment lost 6 bases and the V segment lost 0 bases, leaving 11 bases of the junction unmatched. Germline loops: CDR1 SGHRS, CDR2 YFSETQ. The chain's CDR3 is CASSLGTSGPRSEQYF. Written as DNA, the CDR3 is TGCGCCAGCAGCTTGGGAACTAGCGGACCTAGAAGCGAGCAGTACTTC.

The table lists this clonotype with many counts. The J gene is TRBJ1-2, the V gene TRBV7-2; no firm D call. This CDR3 is 13 amino acids long. The V end lost 3 bases, the J end lost 3 bases, and 8 bases lay between the germline ends. CDR1 is SGHTA and CDR2 is FQGNSA in the germline V gene. CDR3 nucleotides: TGTGCCAGCAGCTTGAACGTTGACTATGGCTACACCTTC. Its translation: CASSLNVDYGYTF.

This clonotype was seen only once. CDR3 DNA sequence: TGTGCCAGCAGTTTAGGAGGGATTGGATCCTACAATGAGCAGTTCTTC. It translates to CASSLGGIGSYNEQFF. This sequence joins TRBV28 and TRBJ2-1, with a tentative D call TRBD2 (6 bases). The CDR3 spans 16 residues. V was shortened by 2 bases and J by 1 base, with 12 bases between the two germline ends. Per the germline V gene, CDR1 is MDHEN and CDR2 is SYDVKM.

This chain uses TRBV12-3 or TRBV12-4 with TRBJ1-2, with D maybe TRBD1 (5 bases). V lost 8 bases and J 2 bases, leaving 12 bases between the germline ends. This CDR3 has 13 amino acids. The CDR3 DNA follows: TGTGCCAGCCGGGGCCTACTCAACTATGGCTACACCTTC. As protein: CASRGLLNYGYTF.

This sequence joins TRBV2 and TRBJ1-1; perhaps TRBD1 as D (5 bases). V lost 8 bases and J lost 1, with 8 bases in between. Germline CDR1 reads SNHLY; CDR2 reads FYNNEI. This CDR3 region has 12 residues. The DNA of the CDR3 is TGTGCCAGCGACCAGGGGAACACTGAAGCTTTCTTT. Protein: CASDQGNTEAFF.

The V gene is TRBV6-5, the J gene TRBJ1-5; weak D call: TRBD1 (5 bases). The CDR3 has 12 amino acids. Trimming cost V 0 bases and J 9 bases, with 6 bases left between them. CDR1 and CDR2 from the germline V gene are MNHEY and SVGAGI. This CDR3 is CASSYSGGPQHF. CDR3 nucleotide sequence: TGTGCCAGCAGTTACTCGGGGGGGCCCCAGCATTTT.

This chain connects TRBV5-1 to TRBJ2-1, with 10 bases identical to TRBD2. This CDR3 region has 15 residues. The V and J ends lost 5 bases and 9 bases, in that order; junction bases with no gene match: 11. Germline V lookup: CDR1 SGHRS, CDR2 YFSETQ. CDR3 bases: TGCGCCAGCAGTTTTGGGCCTAGCGGGAGTTCTGAGCAGTTCTTC. It codes for CASSFGPSGSSEQFF.

The chain carries TRBV20-1 and TRBJ2-5; TRBD1 agrees at 9 bases. There are 15 residues in the CDR3. Unmatched junction bases numbered 11, after V lost 7 bases and J lost 2 bases. Germline V CDR1 and CDR2: DFQATT, SNEGSKA (reference sequence). The CDR3, as DNA: TGCAGTGTCCCACCGGGACAGGGTTTTCAAGAGACCCAGTACTTC. Translated: CSVPPGQGFQETQYF.

A few counts support this clonotype. The rearrangement joins TRBV25-1 to TRBJ1-2; possible D gene TRBD1, 6 bases. The V end lost 3 bases, the J end lost 4 bases, and 9 bases lay between the germline ends. The CDR3 extends over 13 amino acids. Germline assignment: CDR1 MGHDK and CDR2 SYGVNS. The CDR3 sequence: CASSEHRAYGYTF. The CDR3 nucleotides are TGTGCCAGCAGTGAGCACAGGGCCTATGGCTACACCTTC.

This clonotype has only a few counts. The chain combines TRBV5-1 with TRBJ2-5, with 7 nucleotides matching TRBD1. V lost 4 bases to trimming and J lost 5 bases; unmatched junction nucleotides: 14. The CDR3 spans 16 residues. Germline V gene lookup returns CDR1 SGHRS and CDR2 YFSETQ. The CDR3 DNA is TGCGCCAGCAGCACAGGGACAGTTAGAACAAGGGAGACCCAGTACTTC. Translating it yields CASSTGTVRTRETQYF.

The chain carries TRBV2 and TRBJ2-2; a possible D gene is TRBD1 (5 bases). Trimming stripped 5 bases from V and 1 base from J, with 8 bases between. In germline, CDR1 is SNHLY, CDR2 FYNNEI. The CDR3 runs 14 residues. The CDR3 region has the DNA TGTGCCAGCAGTACAGGCCTGAACACCGGGGAGCTGTTTTTT. It specifies CASSTGLNTGELFF.

The table lists this clonotype with a few counts. The chain is built from TRBV6-1 and TRBJ1-2; tentatively, D is TRBD1 (5 bases). Germline lookup yields CDR1 MNHNS and CDR2 SASEGT. The length of the CDR3 is 12 residues. Trimming left V 11 bases short and J 3 bases short, with 13 bases between. CDR3 sequence: CAGMTAHYGYTF. DNA of the CDR3: TGTGCCGGAATGACAGCTCACTATGGCTACACCTTC.

This clonotype was seen many times. The chain uses TRBV20-1 and TRBJ2-1; D may be TRBD2 (7 bases). Germline CDR1 is DFQATT and CDR2 is SNEGSKA (reference sequence). CDR3 length equals 14 residues. Trimming removed 5 bases from V and 12 bases from J, with 23 bases in between. CDR3 nucleotide sequence: TGCAGTGCTGAGGGGGAGGGCCCCGTTGGTTTGCAGTTCTTC. Translated, it gives CSAEGEGPVGLQFF.

The chain links TRBV5-5 to TRBJ2-5; TRBD1 matches at 7 bases. V shed 2 bases, J shed 4 bases, and the junction held 8 bases outside the gene matches. The CDR3 has 15 residues. Germline V gives CDR1 SGHKS, CDR2 YYEKEE (reference sequence). The chain's CDR3 is CASSLIGTARETQYF. CDR3 DNA sequence: TGTGCCAGCAGCTTAATCGGGACAGCTAGAGAGACCCAGTACTTC.

In its sample, this clonotype was seen a few times. The CDR3 DNA follows: TGTGCCTGGAGTGTACATACTAGCGGGAGGGAGCAGTACTTC. Residues: CAWSVHTSGREQYF. The gene calls are TRBV30 and TRBJ2-7; 12 bases agree with TRBD2. With 0 bases clipped from V and 7 bases from J, the junction kept 4 bases outside the gene matches. Germline V lookup: CDR1 GTSNPN, CDR2 SVGIG (reference sequence). The CDR3 has 14 amino acids.

The chain employs TRBV5-1 and TRBJ2-3; D not resolved. The CDR3 extends over 14 amino acids. Trimming left V 2 bases short and J 8 bases short, with 15 bases between. The germline CDR1 and CDR2 sequences are SGHRS and YFSETQ. The chain's CDR3 is CASSFDGRPGTQYF. As DNA, the CDR3 is TGCGCCAGCAGCTTCGACGGCCGTCCGGGTACGCAGTATTTT.

The genes are TRBV18 and TRBJ1-1; D call uncertain. The CDR3 spans 15 residues. Between the trimmed V and J ends, which lost 3 bases and 0 bases, there was a span of 11 bases. In germline, CDR1 is KGHSH, CDR2 LQKENI. The CDR3 bases are TGTGCCAGCTCACCCCTCGGGAGCATGAACACTGAAGCTTTCTTT. Amino acid sequence: CASSPLGSMNTEAFF.

The chain is built from TRBV19 and TRBJ1-1; D gene uncertain. This CDR3 comprises 16 residues. With 1 base removed from V and 1 base from J, the gap between germline ends came to 13 bases. Germline-derived CDR1 and CDR2 are LNHDA and SQIVND (reference sequence). The CDR3 bases are TGTGCCAGTAGTATAGGAAGGTCGGGCAGGAACACTGAAGCTTTCTTT. Translating it yields CASSIGRSGRNTEAFF. Full variable domain (remainder filled in from reference TRBV19 and TRBJ1-1): DGGITQSPKYLFRKEGQNVTLSCEQNLNHDAMYWYRQDPGQGLRLIYYSQIVNDFQKGDIAEGYSVSREKKESFPLTVTSAQKNPTAFYLCASSIGRSGRNTEAFFGQGTRLTVV.

The chain carries TRBV10-3 and TRBJ2-1; D possibly corresponds to TRBD2 (6 bases). Germline V lookup: CDR1 ENHRY, CDR2 SYGVKD. This CDR3 is 12 amino acids long. The V and J ends lost 3 bases and 10 bases respectively, with 10 bases between them. In nucleotides, the CDR3 is TGTGCCATCAGTGAAGGGACTCGGGAGCAGTTCTTC. Its translation is CAISEGTREQFF.

This clonotype was detected only a few times. The chain uses TRBV6-6 and TRBJ2-4, with a tentative D call TRBD1 (5 bases). Trimming took 8 bases from V and 8 from J, leaving 10 bases between them. CDR1 is MNHNY and CDR2 is SVGAGI in the germline V gene (reference sequence). The CDR3 consists of 11 residues. CDR3 nucleotide sequence: TGTGCCAGCGGGCAGGGTGACATTCAGTACTTC. Translating gives CASGQGDIQYF.